This passage covers 9 T cell receptor beta chains from one sample sequenced in a study of blood T cell repertoires in COVID-19. Some clones are missing from TCRdb's copy, which holds only in-frame ones; the method was immunoSEQ multiplex PCR. This table has 85,000 to 130,000 clones, approximately 83% appearing once. Sequenced: PBMCs or T cells enriched from blood (not recorded which). The source is a woman aged 50 to 60 who had recovered from COVID-19.

CDR3 DNA sequence: TGTGCCAGTAGTACAGCTAGGGCGGGTATGGTGCATCAGCCCCAGCATTTT. Its protein is CASSTARAGMVHQPQHF. The rearrangement uses TRBV19 and TRBJ1-5; D is uncertain. This CDR3 has 17 amino acids. Trimming shortened V by 4 bases and J by 5 bases, and 21 bases separated the two germline ends. The germline gives CDR1 LNHDA, CDR2 SQIVND (reference sequence).

The V call is TRBV28, the J call TRBJ1-6; D unresolved. V was trimmed by 7 bases and J by 0 bases, leaving 10 bases between them. The length of the CDR3 is 15 residues. CDR1 MDHEN and CDR2 SYDVKM come from the germline V gene. The CDR3 region is CASIDTSSYNSPLHF. Written as DNA, the CDR3 is TGTGCCAGCATAGACACGAGCTCCTATAATTCACCCCTCCACTTT.

The CDR3 loop reads CASSLDLRELFF. CDR3 DNA sequence: TGTGCCAGCAGCTTGGATCTCCGGGAGCTGTTTTTT. The chain has TRBV5-4 and TRBJ2-2; D unclear. CDR1 is SGHNT and CDR2 is YYREEE in the germline V gene (reference sequence). V was shortened by 0 bases and J by 9 bases, with 6 bases between the two germline ends. The CDR3 contains 12 residues.

This clone was found once. V usage is TRBV24-1 and J usage is TRBJ1-5, with 10 bases lining up with TRBD1. The CDR3 is 18 amino acids. Looked up from germline, CDR1 is KGHDR and CDR2 is SFDVKD. Trimming at V came to 8 bases and at J to 1 base, leaving 13 bases not matched to a gene. The CDR3 loop reads CATNIGQGGAGSNQPQHF. CDR3 nucleotide sequence: TGTGCCACCAACATAGGACAGGGGGGAGCAGGAAGCAATCAGCCCCAGCATTTT.

The rearrangement uses TRBV6-5 and TRBJ2-7; the match to TRBD1 covers 8 bases. V lost 5 bases and J lost 0; bases outside the gene matches: 6. Germline CDR1 MNHEY, CDR2 SVGAGI. The length of the CDR3 is 15 residues. The CDR3 loop reads CASSTTGGSSYEQYF. Here the CDR3 DNA reads TGTGCCAGCAGTACTACAGGGGGGAGCTCCTACGAGCAGTACTTC.

This chain connects TRBV24-1 to TRBJ2-1; TRBD1 might be the D (6 bases). The CDR3 sequence is 17 residues long. CDR1 and CDR2 from the germline V gene are KGHDR and SFDVKD. V gave up 5 bases and J gave up 4 bases, with 20 bases separating them. CDR3 sequence reads: CATSGLTGLRTYNEQFF. DNA of the CDR3: TGTGCCACCAGTGGCCTTACAGGGCTCCGGACTTACAATGAGCAGTTCTTC.

The V and J genes are TRBV5-4 and TRBJ2-7; the D gene is possibly TRBD2 (5 bases). Trimming shortened V by 4 bases and J by 1 base, and 15 bases separated the two germline ends. The germline V gene encodes CDR1 SGHNT and CDR2 YYREEE (reference sequence). CDR3 size: 15 residues. CDR3 in amino acids: CASSPGLASSYEQYF. CDR3 coding DNA: TGTGCCAGCAGCCCCGGTCTAGCATCATCCTACGAGCAGTACTTC.

This clone was observed a single time. The chain has TRBV3-1 (or the pseudogene TRBV3-2) and TRBJ2-2; 7 nucleotides match TRBD2. The V segment lost 1 base and the J segment 5 bases; nucleotides outside the gene matches: 7. Germline CDR1 and CDR2: LGHDT and YNNKEL (reference sequence). CDR3 length equals 16 residues. In DNA, the CDR3 is TGTGCCAGCAGCCAAGTGCGCGGGAGCAGAACCGGGGAGCTGTTTTTT. Translating it yields CASSQVRGSRTGELFF.

This sequence joins TRBV29-1 and TRBJ2-3; D gene uncertain. V shed 8 bases and J shed 3 bases, with 6 bases lying between them. Germline V CDR1 and CDR2: SQVTM, ANQGSEA. CDR3 length: 10 residues. The CDR3 DNA is TGCAGCACCGAGACAGATACGCAGTATTTT. Residues: CSTETDTQYF.